These T cell receptor beta chains were read from a single sample in a study of blood T cell repertoires in COVID-19. Profiled with immunoSEQ multiplex PCR; TCRdb holds only in-frame clones, not every one. This sample carries about 190,000 clones, 85% of them seen once, and the ten largest clones take about 5%. The sample comprised peripheral blood. These TCRs come from a woman aged 80 or over with acute or convalescent COVID-19. The conserved cysteine and the conserved F or W are not part of the CDR3 here.

V gene,J gene,CDR3 protein
TRBV4-3,TRBJ1-6,ASSLRPTQVDSPLH
TRBV5-1,TRBJ2-6,ASSFWAGTGANVLT
TRBV7-2,TRBJ1-1,ASSFLGHPNTEAF
TRBV6-1,TRBJ1-2,ASSEVGGYGYT
TRBV6-2/TRBV6-3,TRBJ1-5,ASSGGSYSNQPQH
TRBV4-3,TRBJ2-1,ASSQKGAVLHNEQF
TRBV28,TRBJ1-1,ASSFSGTGDTEAF
TRBV5-4,TRBJ2-3,ASSGFTLAGGDDTQY
TRBV5-5,TRBJ2-3,ASNRLAGTDTQY
TRBV4-3,TRBJ1-2,ASSLETGGAGYT
TRBV5-1,TRBJ1-4,ASSLEGQGTNEKLF
TRBV19,TRBJ1-1,ASSIAQGVYTEAF
TRBV19,TRBJ1-4,ASSSWTGRGEKLF
TRBV9,TRBJ2-7,ASSSSGTGMVDEQY
TRBV3-1/TRBV3-2,TRBJ2-1,ASSPITYNEQF
TRBV7-9,TRBJ2-7,ASSFWDLNYEQY
TRBV28,TRBJ1-5,ASSFARRGSRDQPQH
TRBV24-1,TRBJ2-3,ATQSGRALDTQY
TRBV30,TRBJ2-1,AWKASPYNEQF